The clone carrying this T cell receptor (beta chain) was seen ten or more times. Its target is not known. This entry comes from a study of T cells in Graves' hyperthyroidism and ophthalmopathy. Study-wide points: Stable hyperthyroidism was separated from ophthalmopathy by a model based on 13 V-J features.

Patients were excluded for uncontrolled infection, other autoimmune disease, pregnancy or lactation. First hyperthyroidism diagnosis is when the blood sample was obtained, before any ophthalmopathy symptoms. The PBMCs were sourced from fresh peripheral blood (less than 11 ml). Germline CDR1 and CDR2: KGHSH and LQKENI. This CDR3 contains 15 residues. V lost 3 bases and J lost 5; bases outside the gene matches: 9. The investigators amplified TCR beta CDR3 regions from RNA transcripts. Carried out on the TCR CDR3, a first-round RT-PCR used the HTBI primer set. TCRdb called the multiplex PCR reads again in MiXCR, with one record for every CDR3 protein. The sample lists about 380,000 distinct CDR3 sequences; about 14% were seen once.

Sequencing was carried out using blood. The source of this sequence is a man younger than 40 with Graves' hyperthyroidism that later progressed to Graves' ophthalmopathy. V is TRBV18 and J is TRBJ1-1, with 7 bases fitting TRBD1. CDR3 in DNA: TGTGCCAGCTCACCCTTTCAGGGGGAGGGAACTGAAGCTTTCTTT. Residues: CASSPFQGEGTEAFF.